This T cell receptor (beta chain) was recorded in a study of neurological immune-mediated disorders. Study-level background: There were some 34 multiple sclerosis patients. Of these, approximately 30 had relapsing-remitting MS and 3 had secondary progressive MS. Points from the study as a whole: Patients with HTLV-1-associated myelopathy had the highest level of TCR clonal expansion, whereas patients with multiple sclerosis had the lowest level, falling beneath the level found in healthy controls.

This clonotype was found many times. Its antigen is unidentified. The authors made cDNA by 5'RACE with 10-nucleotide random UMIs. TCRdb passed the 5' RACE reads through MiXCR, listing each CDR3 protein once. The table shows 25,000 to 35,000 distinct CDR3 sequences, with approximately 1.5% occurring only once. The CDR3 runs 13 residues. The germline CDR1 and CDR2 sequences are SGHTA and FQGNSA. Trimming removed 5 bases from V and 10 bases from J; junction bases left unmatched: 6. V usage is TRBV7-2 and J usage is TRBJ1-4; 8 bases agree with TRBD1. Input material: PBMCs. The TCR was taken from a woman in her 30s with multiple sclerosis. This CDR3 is CASSPGQGRKLFF. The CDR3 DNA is TGTGCCAGCAGCCCCGGACAGGGCAGAAAACTGTTTTTT. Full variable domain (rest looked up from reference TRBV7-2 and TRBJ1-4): GAGVSQSPSNKVTEKGKDVELRCDPISGHTALYWYRQSLGQGLEFLIYFQGNSAPDKSGLPSDRFSAERTGGSVSTLTIQRTQQEDSAVYLCASSPGQGRKLFFGSGTQLSVL.